This T cell receptor beta chain came from a study of blood T cells in healthy people across ages. Trimming took 6 bases from V and 3 from J, leaving 15 bases between them. Looked up from germline, CDR1 is DFQATT and CDR2 is SNEGSKA (reference sequence). The CDR3 has 13 residues. Together with a sample-barcoded 5' primer, a J-beta primer mix was included in a second PCR lasting about 6 to 12 cycles. TCRdb re-derived calls from the 5' RACE reads in MiXCR, one entry per CDR3 protein. The table lists about 1,400,000 distinct CDR3 sequences, roughly 45% of them singletons, with 7.9% in the top ten. A word on this clonotype: Its antigen is not identified.

Broader study findings: Strongly correlated with naive T cell percentage was TCR beta diversity. PBMCs that were unsorted prevented a conclusive naive versus antigen-experienced comparison. Greater diversity and more naive CD4+ cells were seen in long-lived donors than in aged donors.

The chain recombines TRBV20-1 with TRBJ2-7; a possible D gene is TRBD2 (6 bases). Sequenced input: blood. The clonotype comes from a young woman in good health. The CDR3 loop reads CSALASGDYEQYF. CDR3 DNA sequence: TGCAGTGCCCTGGCTTCGGGAGACTACGAGCAGTACTTC.